The present T cell receptor (beta chain) was sequenced within a study of blood T cells in healthy people across ages. Trimming removed 4 bases at V and 4 bases at J, with 17 bases between. This CDR3 comprises 15 residues. CDR1 and CDR2 from the germline V gene are SGHRS and YFSETQ. This clonotype was counted only a few times. Primed by a sample-barcoded 5' primer and a J-beta primer mix, a second PCR proceeded for about 6 to 11 cycles. One entry per CDR3 protein, called by TCRdb with MiXCR from the 5' RACE reads. The repertoire consists of fewer than 900,000 distinct CDR3 sequences, with around 46% occurring once and the leading ten covering around 20%.

The V gene is TRBV5-1, the J gene TRBJ1-2, with D maybe TRBD1 (5 bases). The clonotype comes from a woman aged 55-70 years in good health. The sample taken for sequencing was blood. CDR3 region: CASSPNSQEAYGYTF. For the CDR3, the DNA is TGCGCCAGCAGCCCGAACTCACAGGAGGCCTATGGCTACACCTTC. The full variable domain, with the rest looked up from reference TRBV5-1 and TRBJ1-2, is KAGVTQTPRYLIKTRGQQVTLSCSPISGHRSVSWYQQTPGQGLQFLFEYFSETQRNKGNFPGRFSGRQFSNSRSEMNVSTLELGDSALYLCASSPNSQEAYGYTFGSGTRLTVV.